Listed below are T cell receptor beta chains from one sample, sequenced in a study of persistence of HIV-infected CD4 T cells. Their antigens are not known. The table came from immunoSEQ multiplex PCR; TCRdb's copy has only in-frame clones and leaves some out. Counted here are fewer than 45,000 clones, 88% occurring once; the ten biggest clones make up under 0.55%. The input for sequencing was CD4+ T cells sorted from PBMCs after roughly 18-hour stimulation, taken from a patient who received antiretroviral therapy. The receptors stem from an adult woman with HIV who was CMV-seropositive. Both conserved end residues are part of each CDR3. The order of the fields is clone size, D gene, V gene, J gene, CDR3 DNA, CDR3 protein. A D gene is named only where the DNA matches it firmly. Part of the rows lack a size; the others show once, few, many or a class for expanded clones.

clone_size: few
d_call: .
v_call: TRBV6-1
j_call: TRBJ1-6
cdr3_nt: TGTGCCAGCAGTGAAAATTCACCCCTCCACTTT
cdr3_aa: CASSENSPLHF

clone_size: .
d_call: TRBD1
v_call: TRBV6-5
j_call: TRBJ1-1
cdr3_nt: TGTGCCAGCGGGGGACAGCCGAACACTGAAGCTTTCTTT
cdr3_aa: CASGGQPNTEAFF

clone_size: .
d_call: TRBD1
v_call: TRBV9
j_call: TRBJ1-5
cdr3_nt: TGTGCCAGCAGCGCGCAGGGGGCTGGGCAGCCCCAGCATTTT
cdr3_aa: CASSAQGAGQPQHF

clone_size: .
d_call: .
v_call: TRBV19
j_call: TRBJ1-4
cdr3_nt: TGTGCCAGTACCTCGACCTCGGGTGGCGAAAAACTGTTTTTT
cdr3_aa: CASTSTSGGEKLFF

clone_size: once
d_call: .
v_call: TRBV20-1
j_call: TRBJ2-7
cdr3_nt: TGCAGTGCTAGTCAGGGACGGGCGAGCTCCTACGAGCAGTACTTC
cdr3_aa: CSASQGRASSYEQYF

clone_size: .
d_call: .
v_call: TRBV19
j_call: TRBJ1-1
cdr3_nt: TGTGCCAGTAGTATTTCGACAAGGAGGAACACTGAAGCTTTCTTT
cdr3_aa: CASSISTRRNTEAFF

clone_size: .
d_call: .
v_call: TRBV15
j_call: TRBJ2-7
cdr3_nt: TGTGCCACCAGCAGAGATCTGGGCTACGAGCAGTACTTC
cdr3_aa: CATSRDLGYEQYF

clone_size: .
d_call: TRBD1
v_call: TRBV15
j_call: TRBJ1-2
cdr3_nt: TGTGCCACCAGCAGAGAGCGCGCAGGGGGTGTCTACGACTATGGCTACACCTTC
cdr3_aa: CATSRERAGGVYDYGYTF

clone_size: .
d_call: .
v_call: TRBV24-1
j_call: TRBJ1-2
cdr3_nt: TGTGCCACCAGTGAAACCGGGAGACAGAAAGGCTACACCTTC
cdr3_aa: CATSETGRQKGYTF

clone_size: .
d_call: TRBD1
v_call: TRBV6-1
j_call: TRBJ1-5
cdr3_nt: TGTGCCAGCAGCCAGGGGGGTGGCAATCAGCCCCAGCATTTT
cdr3_aa: CASSQGGGNQPQHF

clone_size: .
d_call: TRBD2
v_call: TRBV7-2
j_call: TRBJ2-7
cdr3_nt: TGTGCCAGCAGCTTCCTAGCGGGGGGATCCTACGAGCAGTACTTC
cdr3_aa: CASSFLAGGSYEQYF

clone_size: .
d_call: .
v_call: TRBV2
j_call: TRBJ2-7
cdr3_nt: TGTGCCAGCAAATCCCAGGGAGGAACCTACGAGCAGTACTTC
cdr3_aa: CASKSQGGTYEQYF

clone_size: .
d_call: TRBD2
v_call: TRBV19
j_call: TRBJ2-7
cdr3_nt: TGTGCCAGTAGTATGGGACTAGCTGTCTTGTACGAGCAGTACTTC
cdr3_aa: CASSMGLAVLYEQYF

clone_size: .
d_call: TRBD1
v_call: TRBV19
j_call: TRBJ1-5
cdr3_nt: TGTGCCAGTAGCCACAAACCGACAGGGTGGGGGTCAGATCAGCCCCAGCATTTT
cdr3_aa: CASSHKPTGWGSDQPQHF

clone_size: .
d_call: .
v_call: TRBV6-5
j_call: TRBJ1-5
cdr3_nt: TGTGCCAGCAGTACAGGGACCTATAGCAATCAGCCCCAGCATTTT
cdr3_aa: CASSTGTYSNQPQHF

clone_size: .
d_call: .
v_call: TRBV3-1/TRBV3-2
j_call: TRBJ1-6
cdr3_nt: TGTGCCAGCAGCCAATTGAAAGGATTCAATTCACCCCTCCACTTT
cdr3_aa: CASSQLKGFNSPLHF

clone_size: .
d_call: .
v_call: TRBV2
j_call: TRBJ1-5
cdr3_nt: TGTGCCAGCAGTGTTGAAGGGGCAGGCAATCAGCCCCAGCATTTT
cdr3_aa: CASSVEGAGNQPQHF

clone_size: .
d_call: TRBD2
v_call: TRBV24-1
j_call: TRBJ2-3
cdr3_nt: TGTGCCACCAGTGAAGACAGCGGGGGGACAGATACGCAGTATTTT
cdr3_aa: CATSEDSGGTDTQYF

clone_size: .
d_call: .
v_call: TRBV7-3
j_call: TRBJ1-6
cdr3_nt: TGTGCCAGCAGCTTAAGGGCAGGGTCTCATTCACCCCTCCACTTT
cdr3_aa: CASSLRAGSHSPLHF

clone_size: .
d_call: TRBD1
v_call: TRBV18
j_call: TRBJ1-1
cdr3_nt: TGTGCCAGCTCGTTACAGGGGTTTTACACTGAAGCTTTCTTT
cdr3_aa: CASSLQGFYTEAFF

clone_size: .
d_call: .
v_call: TRBV12-3/TRBV12-4
j_call: TRBJ1-5
cdr3_nt: TGTGCCAGCAGTTTCTCGTTAGATCAGCCCCAGCATTTT
cdr3_aa: CASSFSLDQPQHF

clone_size: .
d_call: .
v_call: TRBV12-3/TRBV12-4
j_call: TRBJ1-2
cdr3_nt: TGTGCCAGCAGGTGGGGGGGGCGGGGAGGCTACACCTTC
cdr3_aa: CASRWGGRGGYTF

clone_size: .
d_call: TRBD1
v_call: TRBV5-1
j_call: TRBJ2-2
cdr3_nt: TGCGCCAGCAGCTCCCAGGGGGCGAGCACCGGGGAGCTGTTTTTT
cdr3_aa: CASSSQGASTGELFF

clone_size: .
d_call: .
v_call: TRBV19
j_call: TRBJ1-2
cdr3_nt: TGTGCCAGTAGTAATTACAGGGTGGAGACTATTGGCTACACCTTC
cdr3_aa: CASSNYRVETIGYTF

clone_size: .
d_call: .
v_call: TRBV19
j_call: TRBJ1-3
cdr3_nt: TGTGCCAGTAGTATAGAAGGGCGACAAAAGAAGATGTCTGGAAACACCATATATTTT
cdr3_aa: CASSIEGRQKKMSGNTIYF

clone_size: .
d_call: .
v_call: TRBV5-6
j_call: TRBJ1-2
cdr3_nt: TGTGCCAGCAGCATGGACAGCTCCAGTCGTGGCTACACCTTC
cdr3_aa: CASSMDSSSRGYTF